The 2 T cell receptor beta chains below come from one sample, sequenced in a study of blood T cell repertoires in COVID-19. Clones were read by immunoSEQ multiplex PCR, and TCRdb kept only the in-frame ones, dropping some. Altogether around 380,000 clones are present, roughly 77% being singletons, with the ten largest covering approximately 1%. Sequenced material: peripheral blood. All receptors derive from a human donor with acute or convalescent COVID-19. The donor label of this sample is uncertain.

The V and J genes are TRBV7-9 and TRBJ1-5; D ambiguous. The V gene lost 1 base and the J gene lost 3 bases, with 10 bases spanning the gap. Germline lookup yields CDR1 SEHNR and CDR2 FQNEAQ (reference sequence). This CDR3 region has 15 residues. In DNA form, the CDR3 reads TGTGCCAGCAGCTTAGGCAGCGCCCACAATCAGCCCCAGCATTTT. Protein: CASSLGSAHNQPQHF.

V usage is TRBV9 and J usage is TRBJ1-1; D call uncertain. In germline, CDR1 is SGDLS, CDR2 YYNGEE. V dropped 0 bases and J dropped 10 bases, with 13 bases sitting between them. CDR3 length equals 13 residues. This CDR3 is CASSVAGGRRAFF. Here the CDR3 DNA reads TGTGCCAGCAGCGTAGCCGGAGGAAGAAGAGCTTTCTTT.